This TCR beta chain was sequenced for a study of blood T cell repertoires in COVID-19. Study-wide background: Researchers got acute and convalescent COVID-19 samples from the United States, Italy and Spain.

The CDR3 has 18 residues. Germline lookup yields CDR1 SGHTA and CDR2 FQGNSA. V was pared by 5 bases and J by 3 bases, with 14 bases of the junction left unmatched. Generated by immunoSEQ multiplex PCR, the TCRdb table keeps only in-frame clones and is missing some. This sample has over 200,000 clones, with around 86% found just once. The receptor was derived from a human donor in a cohort sampled during active COVID-19. This chain links TRBV7-2 with TRBJ2-7; 12 bases map to TRBD2. Sequenced input: peripheral blood. CDR3 in amino acids: CASSQRLAGDLMGYEQYF. The DNA for the CDR3 is TGTGCCAGCAGCCAGAGACTAGCGGGAGACCTGATGGGCTACGAGCAGTACTTC. The full variable domain, its missing parts supplied by reference TRBV7-2 and TRBJ2-7, is GAGVSQSPSNKVTEKGKDVELRCDPISGHTALYWYRQSLGQGLEFLIYFQGNSAPDKSGLPSDRFSAERTGGSVSTLTIQRTQQEDSAVYLCASSQRLAGDLMGYEQYFGPGTRLTVT.